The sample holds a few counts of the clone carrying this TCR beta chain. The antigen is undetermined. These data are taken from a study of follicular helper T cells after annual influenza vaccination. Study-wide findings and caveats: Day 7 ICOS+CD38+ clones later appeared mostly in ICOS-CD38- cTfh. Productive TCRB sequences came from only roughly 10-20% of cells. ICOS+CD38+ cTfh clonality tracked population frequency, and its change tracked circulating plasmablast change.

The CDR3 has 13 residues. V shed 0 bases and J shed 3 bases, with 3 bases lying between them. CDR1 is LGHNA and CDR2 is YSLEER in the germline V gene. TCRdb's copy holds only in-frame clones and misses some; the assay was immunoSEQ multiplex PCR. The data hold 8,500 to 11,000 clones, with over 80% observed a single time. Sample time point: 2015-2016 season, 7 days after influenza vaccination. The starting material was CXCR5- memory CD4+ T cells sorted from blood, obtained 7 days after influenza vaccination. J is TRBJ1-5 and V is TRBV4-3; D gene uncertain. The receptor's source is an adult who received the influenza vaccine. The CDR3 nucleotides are TGCGCCAGCAGCCAAGAACTCAATCAGCCCCAGCATTTT. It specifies CASSQELNQPQHF.